These 7 T cell receptor beta chains came from one sample sequenced in a study of blood T cell repertoires in COVID-19. The repertoire was sequenced with immunoSEQ multiplex PCR; TCRdb's copy has only in-frame clones and lacks some. This sample has 150,000 to 200,000 clones, with about 88% found just once. Material for sequencing was peripheral blood. These receptors came from a man aged 55 to 69 with acute or convalescent COVID-19.

The J gene is TRBJ1-2, the V gene TRBV5-1, with D uncertain. The V end lost 0 bases, the J end lost 8 bases, and 14 bases lay between the germline ends. CDR3 size: 14 residues. Looked up from germline, CDR1 is SGHRS and CDR2 is YFSETQ. The CDR3 DNA sequence: TGCGCCAGCAGCTTGGGTTCAGGTATACGAGGCTACACCTTC. It specifies CASSLGSGIRGYTF.

The V call is TRBV24-1, the J call TRBJ1-5; a possible D gene is TRBD1 (5 bases). The CDR3 totals 13 residues. CDR1 KGHDR and CDR2 SFDVKD come from the germline V gene. V was clipped by 5 bases and J by 7 bases, with 11 bases between them. This CDR3 reads CATSAGESQPQHF. CDR3 nucleotides: TGTGCCACCAGTGCGGGGGAGAGCCAGCCCCAGCATTTT.

This chain uses TRBV5-1 with TRBJ1-1; 9 positions agree with TRBD1. The CDR3 runs to 14 residues. V trimming: 1 base; J trimming: 3 bases; junction bases outside the gene matches: 1. The germline V gene encodes CDR1 SGHRS and CDR2 YFSETQ. CDR3 in amino acids: CASSLWDRDTEAFF. The CDR3 DNA follows: TGCGCCAGCAGCTTGTGGGACAGGGACACTGAAGCTTTCTTT.

J is TRBJ2-3 and V is TRBV7-8; 10 bases match TRBD2. V shed 5 bases, J shed 4 bases, and the junction held 9 bases outside the gene matches. This CDR3 has 16 residues. Germline CDR1 and CDR2: SGHVS and FQNEAQ. CDR3 coding DNA: TGTGCCAGCAGCCCACTAGCGGGATCTGACGCAGATACGCAGTATTTT. Its protein is CASSPLAGSDADTQYF.

The chain joins TRBV24-1 to TRBJ1-1, with 7 bases matching TRBD1. Germline values: CDR1 KGHDR, CDR2 SFDVKD. The CDR3 contains 16 residues. V lost 2 bases and J lost 1; bases outside the gene matches: 6. CDR3 amino acids: CATSDSTQGTNTEAFF. Here the CDR3 DNA reads TGTGCCACCAGTGATTCTACACAGGGGACGAACACTGAAGCTTTCTTT.

In nucleotides, the CDR3 is TGTGCCAGCAGCCTAGGGGCCCTAGGGGGCTACACCTTC. This translates into CASSLGALGGYTF. The rearrangement joins TRBV3-1 (or the pseudogene TRBV3-2) to TRBJ1-2; D may be TRBD1 (5 bases). The CDR3 spans 13 residues. Looked up from germline, CDR1 is LGHDT and CDR2 is YNNKEL (reference sequence). V lost 4 bases, J lost 8 bases, and 14 bases lay in between.

The chain combines TRBV27 with TRBJ2-1; 13 positions agree with TRBD2. There are 18 residues in the CDR3. Germline V CDR1 and CDR2: MNHEY, SMNVEV (reference sequence). After removal of 2 bases from V and 4 bases from J, the junction contained 8 bases not matched to a gene. The DNA of the CDR3 is TGTGCCAGCAGTTTAGGGACTAGCGGGGCGGGTATGTACAATGAGCAGTTCTTC. Protein product: CASSLGTSGAGMYNEQFF.